These 27 T cell receptor beta chains came from one sample sequenced in a study of blood T cell repertoires in COVID-19. This table comes from immunoSEQ multiplex PCR, and its TCRdb copy is limited to in-frame clones, with some not included. Here the sample spans roughly 150,000 clones, less than 90% being singletons. Sample: peripheral blood. These receptors were taken from a woman between 65 and 79 years old with acute or convalescent COVID-19.

The V and J genes are TRBV2 and TRBJ2-1; D may be TRBD1 (5 bases). This CDR3 is built from 14 residues. V was pared by 6 bases and J by 3 bases, with 12 bases between. Germline V gene sequence: CDR1 SNHLY, CDR2 FYNNEI. DNA for the CDR3: TGTGCCAGCAGCCAGGGTTTTAGCTACAATGAGCAGTTCTTC. Translated, it gives CASSQGFSYNEQFF. Together with reference TRBV2 and TRBJ2-1, the CDR3 gives the full variable domain: EPEVTQTPSHQVTQMGQEVILRCVPISNHLYFYWYRQILGQKVEFLVSFYNNEISEKSEIFDDQFSVERPDGSNFTLKIRSTKLEDSAMYFCASSQGFSYNEQFFGPGTRLTVL.

The genes are TRBV4-2 and TRBJ2-1; 9 bases agree with TRBD2. Germline trimming cut 1 base from V and 5 bases from J; bases unmatched to any gene: 3. Per the germline V gene, CDR1 is LGHNA and CDR2 is YNFKEQ. CDR3 length: 15 residues. CDR3 residues: CASSQGLAANNEQFF. Written as DNA, the CDR3 is TGTGCCAGCAGCCAAGGACTAGCGGCAAACAATGAGCAGTTCTTC.

The CDR3 spells CASSQPGGGLYNEQFF. CDR3 nucleotide sequence: TGCGCCAGCAGCCAACCTGGGGGGGGCCTATACAATGAGCAGTTCTTC. The chain carries TRBV4-1 and TRBJ2-1, with D maybe TRBD2 (7 bases). The CDR3 runs to 16 residues. The germline V and J ends were trimmed by 2 bases and 4 bases, with 15 bases remaining between them. Germline V gene sequence: CDR1 MGHRA, CDR2 YSYEKL.

V is TRBV4-1 and J is TRBJ1-1; unclear D gene. V was pared by 1 base and J by 1 base, with 7 bases between. CDR1 is MGHRA, CDR2 YSYEKL, per germline. The CDR3 is 14 residues long. The DNA for the CDR3 is TGCGCCAGCAGCCAAGGGGCACCGAACACTGAAGCTTTCTTT. It translates to CASSQGAPNTEAFF.

V is TRBV9 and J is TRBJ1-2, with D unresolved. Deletions cut 0 bases from V and 6 bases from J, with 21 bases between. Germline assignment: CDR1 SGDLS and CDR2 YYNGEE. The CDR3 is 17 amino acids. The CDR3 DNA reads TGTGCCAGCAGCGTAGTCGAGGGTGGAGGTTATTTCGATGGCTACACCTTC. This gives the protein CASSVVEGGGYFDGYTF.

The chain couples TRBV5-1 to TRBJ2-3; the D gene is possibly TRBD2 (6 bases). Per the germline V gene, CDR1 is SGHRS and CDR2 is YFSETQ. V gave up 0 bases and J gave up 0 bases, with 11 bases separating them. The CDR3 is 16 residues long. CDR3 residues: CASSLGNSGSTDTQYF. In nucleotides, the CDR3 is TGCGCCAGCAGCTTGGGGAATAGCGGAAGCACAGATACGCAGTATTTT.

The genes are TRBV6-2 or TRBV6-3 and TRBJ1-5; TRBD1 might be the D (5 bases). Trimming took 5 bases from V and 7 from J, leaving 6 bases between them. The CDR3 length is 11 residues. Germline V gene lookup returns CDR1 MNHEY and CDR2 SVGEGT. The CDR3 region is CASSRGQPQHF. CDR3 DNA sequence: TGTGCCAGCAGTAGGGGACAGCCCCAGCATTTT.

J is TRBJ1-6 and V is TRBV28, with 9 bases matching TRBD1. Germline V gene lookup returns CDR1 MDHEN and CDR2 SYDVKM. This CDR3 comprises 14 residues. V was pared by 5 bases and J by 9 bases, with 5 bases of the junction left unmatched. DNA for the CDR3: TGTGCCAGCAGTAAGGGACAGGGAGTTTCACCCCTCCACTTT. It is translated as CASSKGQGVSPLHF.

V usage is TRBV19 and J usage is TRBJ1-1, with D tentatively TRBD1 (6 bases). Germline V gene sequence: CDR1 LNHDA, CDR2 SQIVND (reference sequence). The CDR3 sequence is 16 residues long. The V end lost 6 bases, the J end lost 0 bases, and 17 bases lay between the germline ends. The CDR3 sequence: CASRAARQAMNTEAFF. The CDR3 DNA is TGTGCCAGTAGGGCGGCCCGACAGGCGATGAACACTGAAGCTTTCTTT.

The gene calls are TRBV16 and TRBJ2-7; 8 nucleotides align to TRBD1. The V and J ends lost 2 bases and 2 bases, in that order; junction bases with no gene match: 5. Germline loops: CDR1 KGHSY, CDR2 FQNENV. The CDR3 has 15 amino acids. The CDR3 protein is CASSQATGATYEQYF. CDR3 bases: TGTGCCAGCAGCCAAGCGACAGGGGCAACCTACGAGCAGTACTTC.

The chain combines TRBV5-1 with TRBJ1-1; perhaps TRBD1 as D (5 bases). Germline-derived CDR1 and CDR2 are SGHRS and YFSETQ. The CDR3 runs to 18 residues. Trimming left V 4 bases short and J 1 base short, with 23 bases between. CDR3 sequence (DNA): TGCGCCAGCAGCCTAGAACCGGGACTTGATTCCCGGAACACTGAAGCTTTCTTT. Translated: CASSLEPGLDSRNTEAFF.

The V and J genes are TRBV18 and TRBJ1-5; D is unclear. The ends were cut back, 3 bases at V and 0 bases at J, with 15 bases in the middle. CDR1 is KGHSH and CDR2 is LQKENI in the germline V gene. CDR3 length: 17 residues. For the CDR3, the DNA is TGTGCCAGCTCACCTTTGCCAGCGTTGTATAGCAATCAGCCCCAGCATTTT. Residues: CASSPLPALYSNQPQHF.

The V gene is TRBV18, the J gene TRBJ1-2; TRBD1 matches at 8 bases. The CDR3 is 15 residues long. Germline CDR1 reads KGHSH; CDR2 reads LQKENI. V lost 3 bases and J lost 8; bases outside the gene matches: 11. For the CDR3, the DNA is TGTGCCAGCTCACCGCCGGGACAGGATCGTGGAGGCTACACCTTC. Translated, it gives CASSPPGQDRGGYTF.

The chain uses TRBV7-6 and TRBJ1-1, with TRBD1 matching over 7 bases. Trimming removed 2 bases from V and 5 bases from J; junction bases left unmatched: 8. The CDR3 consists of 15 residues. Looked up from germline, CDR1 is SGHVS and CDR2 is FNYEAQ. In nucleotides, the CDR3 is TGTGCCAGCAGCTTAATCGTTGCAGGGGGGACTGAAGCTTTCTTT. Translated: CASSLIVAGGTEAFF.

The CDR3 loop reads CASKTGGNADTQYF. CDR3 DNA: TGTGCCAGCAAAACAGGGGGCAACGCGGATACGCAGTATTTT. The chain links TRBV6-5 to TRBJ2-3; 9 bases map to TRBD1. Unmatched junction bases numbered 8, after V lost 7 bases and J lost 6 bases. The CDR3 length is 14 residues. Germline V gene data show CDR1 as MNHEY and CDR2 as SVGAGI.

The CDR3 DNA reads TGTGCCACCTCGTCGGGGGGAGCTAACTATGGCTACACCTTC. Translated: CATSSGGANYGYTF. The rearrangement links TRBV28 to TRBJ1-2; possible D gene TRBD1, 5 bases. This CDR3 comprises 14 residues. Trimming took off 10 bases at V and 0 bases at J, with 15 bases between the two ends. Germline V gene sequence: CDR1 MDHEN, CDR2 SYDVKM.

This sequence joins TRBV6-2 or TRBV6-3 and TRBJ2-1; TRBD2 agrees at 9 bases. Germline loops: CDR1 MNHEY, CDR2 SVGEGT. The J segment lost 6 bases and the V segment lost 4 bases, leaving 10 bases of the junction unmatched. The CDR3 is 16 residues long. CDR3 protein: CASSSLLAGQLNEQFF. CDR3 coding DNA: TGTGCCAGCAGTTCCCTACTAGCGGGTCAGCTCAATGAGCAGTTCTTC.

The chain links TRBV5-1 to TRBJ2-5, with TRBD1 as a possible D gene (6 bases). CDR1 SGHRS and CDR2 YFSETQ come from the germline V gene. Trimming shortened V by 4 bases and J by 5 bases, and 15 bases separated the two germline ends. CDR3 length: 14 residues. Here the CDR3 reads CASSITGLGETQYF. The DNA of the CDR3 is TGCGCCAGCAGCATCACAGGGTTAGGGGAGACCCAGTACTTC. Based on the CDR3 plus reference TRBV5-1 and TRBJ2-5, the full variable domain is KAGVTQTPRYLIKTRGQQVTLSCSPISGHRSVSWYQQTPGQGLQFLFEYFSETQRNKGNFPGRFSGRQFSNSRSEMNVSTLELGDSALYLCASSITGLGETQYFGPGTRLLVL.

The rearrangement joins TRBV7-2 to TRBJ1-1, with 8 bases fitting TRBD1. The CDR3 totals 14 residues. Looked up from germline, CDR1 is SGHTA and CDR2 is FQGNSA. The V segment lost 3 bases and the J segment 3 bases; nucleotides outside the gene matches: 3. The CDR3 bases are TGTGCCAGCAGCTTCAGACAGGGGCACACTGAAGCTTTCTTT. Translation: CASSFRQGHTEAFF.

The table lists this clone with a count of one. The chain links TRBV28 to TRBJ2-5; 8 bases match TRBD2. There are 16 residues in the CDR3. The germline CDR1 and CDR2 sequences are MDHEN and SYDVKM. Trimming removed 2 bases from V and 4 bases from J; junction bases left unmatched: 9. CDR3 sequence (DNA): TGTGCCAGCAGTTTAGGCCGGGGGGGCCTCCGAGAGACCCAGTACTTC. It codes for CASSLGRGGLRETQYF.

This chain joins TRBV29-1 and TRBJ2-7; unclear D gene. The CDR3 is 10 residues long. The V gene's germline CDR1 is SQVTM and CDR2 ANQGSEA. The V and J ends lost 4 bases and 6 bases respectively, with 7 bases between them. Written as DNA, the CDR3 is TGCAGCGTTGTCGGTGCCGAGCAGTACTTC. As protein: CSVVGAEQYF.

The chain combines TRBV21-1 with TRBJ1-1. TRBV21-1 is noted as a pseudogene. This CDR3 comprises 14 residues. The CDR3, as DNA: TGTGCCAGCAGCTCCCCTCGGGAGACACTTGAAGCTTTCTTT. Translating it yields CASSSPRETLEAFF.

The rearrangement links TRBV11-2 to TRBJ2-5; tentative D call: TRBD1 (6 bases). The CDR3 consists of 15 residues. V shed 6 bases and J shed 2 bases, with 16 bases lying between them. The V gene's germline CDR1 is SGHAT and CDR2 FQNNGV. The CDR3 here is CASSLQGVGQETQYF. As DNA, the CDR3 is TGTGCCAGCAGTCTACAGGGTGTGGGACAAGAGACCCAGTACTTC.

This clone was detected once. This chain uses TRBV5-1 with TRBJ1-4; the D is unclear. Per germline, CDR1 SGHRS and CDR2 YFSETQ. V was clipped by 0 bases and J by 7 bases, with 13 bases between them. CDR3 length equals 15 residues. The CDR3 DNA reads as TGCGCCAGCAGCTTGGGAAGTCAGTGGAGTGAAAAACTGTTTTTT. Protein: CASSLGSQWSEKLFF.

The genes are TRBV6-6 and TRBJ1-2, with 12 bases matching TRBD1. This CDR3 is 18 amino acids long. V shed 5 bases and J 4 bases; nucleotides not matched to a gene: 14. Germline CDR1 reads MNHNY; CDR2 reads SVGAGI (reference sequence). The chain's CDR3 is CASSRIGTGGYTFYGYTF. In nucleotides, the CDR3 is TGTGCCAGCAGTCGGATCGGGACAGGGGGCTATACATTCTATGGCTACACCTTC.

The CDR3 is CASGLPGYWAVNTEAFF. CDR3 nucleotides: TGTGCTAGTGGTTTGCCAGGTTATTGGGCAGTGAACACTGAAGCTTTCTTT. V gene TRBV12-5 combines with J gene TRBJ1-1, with D unclear. The CDR3 consists of 17 residues. Germline assignment: CDR1 LGHNT and CDR2 FRNRAP. Trimming removed 2 bases at V and 0 bases at J, with 16 bases between.

The chain has TRBV7-6 and TRBJ2-4, with a weak D call TRBD1 (5 bases). V lost 5 bases and J 5 bases, leaving 10 bases between the germline ends. CDR1 and CDR2 from the germline V gene are SGHVS and FNYEAQ. The CDR3 length is 13 residues. CDR3 bases: TGTGCCAGCAGCCCAGGGCCCGAAAACATTCAGTACTTC. Amino acids: CASSPGPENIQYF.